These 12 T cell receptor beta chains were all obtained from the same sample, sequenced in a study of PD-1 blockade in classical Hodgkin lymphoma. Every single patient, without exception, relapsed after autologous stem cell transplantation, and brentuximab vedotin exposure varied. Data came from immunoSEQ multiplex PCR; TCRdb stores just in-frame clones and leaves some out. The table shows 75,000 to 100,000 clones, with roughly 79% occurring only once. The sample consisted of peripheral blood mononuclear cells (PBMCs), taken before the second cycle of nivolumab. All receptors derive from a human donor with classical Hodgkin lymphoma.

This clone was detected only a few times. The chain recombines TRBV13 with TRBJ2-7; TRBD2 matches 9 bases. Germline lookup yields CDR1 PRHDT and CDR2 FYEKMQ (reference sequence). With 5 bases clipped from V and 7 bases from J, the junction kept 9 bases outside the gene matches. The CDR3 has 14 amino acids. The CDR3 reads CASSPLAGLGEQYF. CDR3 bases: TGTGCCAGCAGCCCGCTAGCGGGACTGGGAGAGCAGTACTTC.

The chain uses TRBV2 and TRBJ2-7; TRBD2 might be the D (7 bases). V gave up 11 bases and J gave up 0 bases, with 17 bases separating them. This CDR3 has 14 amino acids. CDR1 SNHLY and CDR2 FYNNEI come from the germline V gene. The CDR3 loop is CAFKGGESSYEQYF. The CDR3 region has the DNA TGTGCCTTCAAAGGGGGGGAAAGCTCCTACGAGCAGTACTTC.

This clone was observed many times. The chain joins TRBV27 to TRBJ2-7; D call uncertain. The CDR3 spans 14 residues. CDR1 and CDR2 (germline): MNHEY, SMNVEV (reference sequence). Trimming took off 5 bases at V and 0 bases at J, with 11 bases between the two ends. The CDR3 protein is CASSITGPSYEQYF. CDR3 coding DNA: TGTGCCAGCAGTATTACCGGGCCCTCCTACGAGCAGTACTTC.

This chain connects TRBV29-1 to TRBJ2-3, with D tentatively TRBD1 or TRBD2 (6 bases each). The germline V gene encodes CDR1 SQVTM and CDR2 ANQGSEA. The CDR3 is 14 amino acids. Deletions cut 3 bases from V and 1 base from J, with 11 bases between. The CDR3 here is CSVEGASGTDTQYF. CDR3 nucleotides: TGCAGCGTTGAGGGGGCTAGCGGCACAGATACGCAGTATTTT.

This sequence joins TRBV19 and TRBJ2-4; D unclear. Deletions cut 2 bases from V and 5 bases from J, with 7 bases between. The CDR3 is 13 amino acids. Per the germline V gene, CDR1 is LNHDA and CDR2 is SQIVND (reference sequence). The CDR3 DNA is TGTGCCAGTAGTATATCACAGCAAAACATTCAGTACTTC. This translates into CASSISQQNIQYF. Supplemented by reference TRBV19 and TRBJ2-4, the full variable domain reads DGGITQSPKYLFRKEGQNVTLSCEQNLNHDAMYWYRQDPGQGLRLIYYSQIVNDFQKGDIAEGYSVSREKKESFPLTVTSAQKNPTAFYLCASSISQQNIQYFGAGTRLSVL.

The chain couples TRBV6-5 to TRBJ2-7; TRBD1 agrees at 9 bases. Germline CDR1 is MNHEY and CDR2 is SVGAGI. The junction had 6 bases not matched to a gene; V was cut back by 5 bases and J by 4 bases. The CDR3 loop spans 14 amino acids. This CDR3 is CASSRGQGRYEQYF. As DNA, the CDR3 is TGTGCCAGCAGTAGGGGACAGGGAAGATACGAGCAGTACTTC.

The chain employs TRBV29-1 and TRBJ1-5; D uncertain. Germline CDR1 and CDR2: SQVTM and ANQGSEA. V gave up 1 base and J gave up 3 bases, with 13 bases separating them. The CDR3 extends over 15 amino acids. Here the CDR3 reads CSVEGARRHNQPQHF. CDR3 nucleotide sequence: TGCAGCGTTGAAGGGGCGCGGAGACACAATCAGCCCCAGCATTTT.

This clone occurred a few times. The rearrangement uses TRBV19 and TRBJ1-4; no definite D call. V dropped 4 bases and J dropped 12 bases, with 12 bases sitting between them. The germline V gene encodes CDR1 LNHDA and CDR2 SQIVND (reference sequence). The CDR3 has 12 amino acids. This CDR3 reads CASSTSPRELFF. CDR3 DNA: TGTGCCAGTAGTACCTCCCCTAGGGAACTGTTTTTT.

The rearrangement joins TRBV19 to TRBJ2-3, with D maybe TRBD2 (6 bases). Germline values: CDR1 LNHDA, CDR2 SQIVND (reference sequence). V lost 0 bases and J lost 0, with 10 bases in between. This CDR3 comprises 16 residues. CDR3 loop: CASSIDPSGSTDTQYF. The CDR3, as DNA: TGTGCCAGTAGTATAGATCCCAGCGGGAGCACAGATACGCAGTATTTT. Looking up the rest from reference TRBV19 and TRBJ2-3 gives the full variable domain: DGGITQSPKYLFRKEGQNVTLSCEQNLNHDAMYWYRQDPGQGLRLIYYSQIVNDFQKGDIAEGYSVSREKKESFPLTVTSAQKNPTAFYLCASSIDPSGSTDTQYFGPGTRLTVL.

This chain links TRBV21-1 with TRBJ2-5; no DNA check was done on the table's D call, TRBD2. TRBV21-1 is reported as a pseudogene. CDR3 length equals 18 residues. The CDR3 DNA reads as TGTGCCAGCAGCATTCCCCTTATGAACCCGGGTCCCCAAGAGACCCAGTACTTC. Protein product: CASSIPLMNPGPQETQYF.

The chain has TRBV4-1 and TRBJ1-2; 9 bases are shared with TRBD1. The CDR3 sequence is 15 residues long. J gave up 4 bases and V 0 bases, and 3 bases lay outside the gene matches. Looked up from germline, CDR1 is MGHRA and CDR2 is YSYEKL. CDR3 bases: TGCGCCAGCAGCCAAGATCGGACAGGGGCCTATGGCTACACCTTC. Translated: CASSQDRTGAYGYTF.

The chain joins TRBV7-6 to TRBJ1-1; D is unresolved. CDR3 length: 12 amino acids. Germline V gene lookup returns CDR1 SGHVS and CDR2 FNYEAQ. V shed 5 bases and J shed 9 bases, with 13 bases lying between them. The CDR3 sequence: CASSIEGKKAFF. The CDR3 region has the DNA TGTGCCAGCAGCATCGAAGGCAAGAAAGCTTTCTTT.